A single T cell receptor beta chain is shown here with its context. Some clones are missing from TCRdb's copy, which holds only in-frame ones; the method was immunoSEQ multiplex PCR. The sample lists tens of thousands of clones; around nine tenths were seen once. Trimming cost V 2 bases and J 6 bases, with 14 bases left between them. The germline V gene encodes CDR1 SGHRS and CDR2 YFSETQ. The CDR3 contains 15 residues. This sample stems from a study of OX40 agonist ivuxolimab in advanced cancers. About the study: Every 2 weeks, patients got intravenous ivuxolimab at one of six dose levels (0.01-10 mg/kg).

The sequenced sample was CD4+ or CD8+ T cells sorted from blood, obtained in a trial of the OX40 agonist ivuxolimab. This sequence was found in an adult with an advanced solid tumor such as melanoma, head and neck, liver or kidney cancer. The V gene is TRBV5-1, the J gene TRBJ2-2; D gene unclear. CDR3 sequence: CASSFVGGEAGELFF. The CDR3 DNA follows: TGCGCCAGCAGCTTCGTGGGTGGGGAAGCCGGGGAGCTGTTTTTT.